The 27 T cell receptor beta chains presented below share a single source sample, sequenced in a study of naive and memory T cell subsets. Adult healthy volunteers gave 2.5 ml peripheral blood for whole-blood RNA. Alpha and beta constant region primers primed reverse transcription for blood and skin samples. One entry per CDR3 protein results from TCRdb running MiXCR on the 5' RACE reads. Found here are tens of thousands of distinct CDR3 sequences, approximately 22% of them singletons; the top ten hold about 1.8%. These receptors were collected from a female donor in good health.

This clonotype has ten or more counts. DNA of the CDR3: TGTGCCAGCAGACGGAGCGGGGAGTACGAGCAGTACTTC. Protein: CASRRSGEYEQYF. The genes are TRBV6-2 or TRBV6-3 and TRBJ2-7; the match to TRBD2 covers 7 bases. Unmatched junction bases numbered 6, after V lost 6 bases and J lost 4 bases. This CDR3 comprises 13 residues. Germline loops: CDR1 MNHEY, CDR2 SVGEGT.

At least ten counts were recorded for this clonotype. The V gene is TRBV7-9, the J gene TRBJ2-3; either TRBD1 or TRBD2 may supply D (5 bases each). CDR1 and CDR2 (germline): SEHNR, FQNEAQ (reference sequence). Between the trimmed V and J ends, which lost 2 bases and 6 bases, there was a span of 12 bases. This CDR3 has 14 residues. CDR3 region: CASSLFLEGDTQYF. For the CDR3, the DNA is TGTGCCAGCAGCTTATTTCTCGAGGGGGATACGCAGTATTTT.

This clonotype was seen a handful of times. The chain is built from TRBV12-3 or TRBV12-4 and TRBJ2-5, with D maybe TRBD2 (6 bases). The CDR3 runs to 15 residues. Trimming removed 6 bases from V and 4 bases from J, with 18 bases in between. The CDR3 region is CASRDQLALLETQYF. CDR3 nucleotide sequence: TGTGCCAGCAGGGACCAACTAGCATTGTTAGAGACCCAGTACTTC.

V is TRBV6-5 and J is TRBJ2-7; 10 bases are shared with TRBD1. The ends lost 5 bases at V and 11 bases at J; junction bases unmatched: 15. The CDR3 has 15 amino acids. CDR1 is MNHEY and CDR2 is SVGAGI in the germline V gene. The CDR3 nucleotides read TGTGCCAGCAGTATACTCGGGACAGGGGTGCCCCCCGAGTACTTC. This codes for CASSILGTGVPPEYF.

The CDR3 region has the DNA TGCGCCAGCAGCTTACTAGCGGGAAAGCCCGGTGAGCAGTTCTTC. Its translation: CASSLLAGKPGEQFF. The gene calls are TRBV5-1 and TRBJ2-1; the match to TRBD2 covers 10 bases. The CDR3 covers 15 residues. The junction had 8 bases not matched to a gene; V was cut back by 2 bases and J by 9 bases. CDR1 and CDR2 from the germline V gene are SGHRS and YFSETQ.

This chain links TRBV12-3 or TRBV12-4 with TRBJ1-1; D may be TRBD1 (5 bases). V was pared by 6 bases and J by 10 bases, with 12 bases between. CDR3 length: 11 amino acids. This chain's CDR3 is CASSRGTAAFF. CDR3 in DNA: TGTGCCAGCAGCCGTGGGACGGCAGCTTTCTTT.

By sample share, this clonotype is medium-sized. This chain connects TRBV13 to TRBJ2-3; 7 bases fit TRBD1. J lost 1 base, V lost 5 bases, and 9 bases had no gene match. The CDR3 sequence is 16 residues long. Germline V gene sequence: CDR1 PRHDT, CDR2 FYEKMQ (reference sequence). DNA of the CDR3: TGTGCCAGCAGCGCCCGACAGGGAACCGGCACAGATACGCAGTATTTT. Translated: CASSARQGTGTDTQYF.

V usage is TRBV7-9 and J usage is TRBJ2-5, with D hard to call. The germline CDR1 and CDR2 sequences are SEHNR and FQNEAQ (reference sequence). CDR3 length equals 13 residues. Between the trimmed V and J ends, which lost 5 bases and 2 bases, there was a span of 9 bases. The CDR3 protein is CASSGRAQETQYF. CDR3 DNA sequence: TGTGCCAGCAGCGGTCGGGCGCAAGAGACCCAGTACTTC.

The sample holds a few counts of this clonotype. The chain links TRBV10-3 to TRBJ1-5; TRBD1 agrees at 7 bases. The J segment lost 4 bases and the V segment lost 11 bases, leaving 8 bases of the junction unmatched. This CDR3 spans 13 amino acids. CDR1 and CDR2 (germline): ENHRY, SYGVKD. The CDR3 bases are TGTGCCTCCACAGGGGATCAAAATCAGCCCCAGCATTTT. It codes for CASTGDQNQPQHF.

This sequence joins TRBV29-1 and TRBJ1-1; D not certain. Germline CDR1 and CDR2: SQVTM and ANQGSEA. This CDR3 has 11 amino acids. With 1 base removed from V and 6 bases from J, the gap between germline ends came to 6 bases. The CDR3 sequence: CSVEAISEAFF. The CDR3 DNA sequence: TGCAGCGTTGAAGCCATATCTGAAGCTTTCTTT. Full variable domain (missing parts from reference TRBV29-1 and TRBJ1-1): SAVISQKPSRDICQRGTSLTIQCQVDSQVTMMFWYRQQPGQSLTLIATANQGSEATYESGFVIDKFPISRPNLTFSTLTVSNMSPEDSSIYLCSVEAISEAFFGQGTRLTVV.

This chain connects TRBV29-1 to TRBJ1-1; D is unclear. CDR3 length equals 14 residues. With 5 bases removed from V and 2 bases from J, the gap between germline ends came to 15 bases. Germline V CDR1 and CDR2: SQVTM, ANQGSEA. This CDR3 reads CSVLQGLSNTEAFF. For the CDR3, the DNA is TGCAGCGTTTTGCAAGGTTTGTCAAACACTGAAGCTTTCTTT.

The chain links TRBV10-3 to TRBJ1-5; 7 bases agree with TRBD1. The CDR3 runs 14 residues. Per germline, CDR1 ENHRY and CDR2 SYGVKD. Germline trimming cut 4 bases from V and 2 bases from J; bases unmatched to any gene: 2. CDR3 protein: CAISGGTGNQPQHF. The CDR3 DNA reads as TGTGCCATCAGTGGGGGGACAGGCAATCAGCCCCAGCATTTT.

This rearrangement joins TRBV29-1 to TRBJ1-3, with D perhaps TRBD1 (6 bases). This CDR3 comprises 12 residues. V lost 6 bases and J 6 bases, leaving 12 bases between the germline ends. Germline lookup yields CDR1 SQVTM and CDR2 ANQGSEA. The CDR3 sequence: CSVVDRQNTIYF. The CDR3, as DNA: TGCAGCGTGGTGGACAGACAAAACACCATATATTTT.

The chain employs TRBV7-6 and TRBJ2-7; maybe TRBD1 (6 bases). V gave up 5 bases and J gave up 5 bases, with 10 bases separating them. Germline V CDR1 and CDR2: SGHVS, FNYEAQ. The CDR3 runs 12 residues. The CDR3: CASSLTGDEQYF. Written as DNA, the CDR3 is TGTGCCAGCAGCCTGACAGGAGACGAGCAGTACTTC.

The chain recombines TRBV20-1 with TRBJ1-2; TRBD1 agrees at 8 bases. V lost 2 bases to trimming and J lost 6 bases; unmatched junction nucleotides: 8. This CDR3 spans 14 amino acids. The V gene's germline CDR1 is DFQATT and CDR2 SNEGSKA (reference sequence). In DNA form, the CDR3 reads TGCAGTGCTAGAAAGGCAGGGGGCAGCGATGGCTACACCTTC. This encodes CSARKAGGSDGYTF.

In its sample, this clonotype was seen many times. The J gene is TRBJ2-7, the V gene TRBV29-1; D not certain. V lost 6 bases and J 4 bases, leaving 16 bases between the germline ends. The CDR3 has 13 amino acids. Germline CDR1 is SQVTM and CDR2 is ANQGSEA. The CDR3 bases are TGCAGCGTAGCCAGGCACGTCAAATACGAGCAGTACTTC. Protein product: CSVARHVKYEQYF.

The chain links TRBV20-1 to TRBJ2-2, with D tentatively TRBD1 (7 bases). The CDR3 contains 16 residues. Trimming removed 3 bases at V and 0 bases at J, with 14 bases between. Germline CDR1 and CDR2: DFQATT and SNEGSKA (reference sequence). The CDR3 loop reads CSASGGRGANTGELFF. CDR3 nucleotides: TGCAGTGCTAGTGGAGGCAGGGGGGCGAACACCGGGGAGCTGTTTTTT.

This clonotype was counted many times. This sequence joins TRBV20-1 and TRBJ2-3; 11 bases are a match to TRBD2. Unmatched junction bases numbered 4, after V lost 5 bases and J lost 6 bases. Per germline, CDR1 DFQATT and CDR2 SNEGSKA (reference sequence). CDR3 length equals 13 residues. CDR3 sequence: CSAGSGREDTQYF. CDR3 in DNA: TGCAGTGCTGGTAGCGGGAGGGAGGATACGCAGTATTTT.

This clonotype was picked up a small number of times. The rearrangement joins TRBV6-5 to TRBJ2-7, with D perhaps matching TRBD1 (6 bases). CDR3 length equals 15 residues. V was shortened by 2 bases and J by 2 bases, with 13 bases between the two germline ends. Germline values: CDR1 MNHEY, CDR2 SVGAGI. The CDR3 here is CASSYRDTGTYEQYF. The CDR3, as DNA: TGTGCCAGCAGTTACCGGGACACTGGTACCTACGAGCAGTACTTC.

The sample holds a few counts of this clonotype. The V and J genes are TRBV29-1 and TRBJ2-1, with D perhaps being TRBD1 or TRBD2 (5 bases each). CDR1 and CDR2 (germline): SQVTM, ANQGSEA. The CDR3 runs to 14 residues. Trimming left V 6 bases short and J 4 bases short, with 16 bases between. The CDR3 protein is CSVMGRALYNEQFF. CDR3 in DNA: TGCAGCGTAATGGGGCGGGCCCTTTACAATGAGCAGTTCTTC.

Relative to its sample, this clonotype is medium-sized. This chain joins TRBV4-3 and TRBJ2-3, with a possible D match to TRBD2 (6 bases). This CDR3 spans 14 amino acids. Germline V gives CDR1 LGHNA, CDR2 YSLEER. Trimming left V 2 bases short and J 5 bases short, with 11 bases between. For the CDR3, the DNA is TGCGCCAGCAGCCAAAGGACGGGGGTAGATACGCAGTATTTT. Protein sequence: CASSQRTGVDTQYF.

By share, this clonotype ranks as medium-sized. The chain employs TRBV18 and TRBJ1-4, with D unresolved. Per the germline V gene, CDR1 is KGHSH and CDR2 is LQKENI. The germline V and J ends were trimmed by 2 bases and 5 bases, with 12 bases remaining between them. The CDR3 is 15 amino acids. The CDR3 coding sequence is TGTGCCAGCTCACCAGTGAGGGAAAGCAATGAAAAACTGTTTTTT. This sequence encodes CASSPVRESNEKLFF. The variable domain in full, completed from reference TRBV18 and TRBJ1-4, reads NAGVMQNPRHLVRRRGQEARLRCSPMKGHSHVYWYRQLPEEGLKFMVYLQKENIIDESGMPKERFSAEFPKEGPSILRIQQVVRGDSAAYFCASSPVRESNEKLFFGSGTQLSVL.

V gene TRBV20-1 combines with J gene TRBJ1-5; TRBD1 agrees at 7 bases. V gave up 6 bases and J gave up 3 bases; unmatched junction bases: 5. The CDR3 covers 13 residues. Germline CDR1 DFQATT, CDR2 SNEGSKA (reference sequence). The CDR3 DNA sequence: TGCAGTGCGAATGACAGGGACAATCAGCCCCAGCATTTT. This gives the protein CSANDRDNQPQHF.

This clonotype is labeled medium-sized. This chain joins TRBV12-5 and TRBJ2-7; D is uncertain. This CDR3 is 13 amino acids long. The V gene lost 10 bases and the J gene lost 5 bases, with 18 bases spanning the gap. Looked up from germline, CDR1 is LGHNT and CDR2 is FRNRAP. In DNA, the CDR3 is TGTGCTAATTCGACGACGTCGGTCCACGAGCAGTACTTC. Encoded protein: CANSTTSVHEQYF.

This chain joins TRBV10-3 and TRBJ1-6; 9 bases align to TRBD1. CDR1 and CDR2 from the germline V gene are ENHRY and SYGVKD. The V segment lost 6 bases and the J segment 8 bases; nucleotides outside the gene matches: 5. CDR3 length: 14 amino acids. This CDR3 is CAISSDRGDSPLHF. The CDR3 bases are TGTGCCATCAGCTCCGACAGGGGGGATTCACCCCTCCACTTT.

This clonotype is categorized as medium-sized. The CDR3 coding sequence is TGTGCCAGCAGTGAACGGATGGGGTTCGTCTCAACTAATGAAAAACTGTTTTTT. Protein sequence: CASSERMGFVSTNEKLFF. This chain uses TRBV6-1 with TRBJ1-4; D is unclear. Germline V gene lookup returns CDR1 MNHNS and CDR2 SASEGT. The ends were cut back, 2 bases at V and 0 bases at J, with 16 bases in the middle. The CDR3 has 18 amino acids.

This clonotype was counted many times. V usage is TRBV29-1 and J usage is TRBJ2-5, with 10 bases matching TRBD1. The CDR3 runs to 12 residues. Germline V gives CDR1 SQVTM, CDR2 ANQGSEA. With V trimmed by 7 bases and J by 4 bases, 3 bases remained unmatched. CDR3 bases: TGCAGCGCCGGGACAGGGGTAGAGACCCAGTACTTC. Translated: CSAGTGVETQYF. Looking up the rest from reference TRBV29-1 and TRBJ2-5 gives the full variable domain: SAVISQKPSRDICQRGTSLTIQCQVDSQVTMMFWYRQQPGQSLTLIATANQGSEATYESGFVIDKFPISRPNLTFSTLTVSNMSPEDSSIYLCSAGTGVETQYFGPGTRLLVL.